Presented here are 5 T cell receptor beta chains from one specimen sequenced in a study of shared clonotypes between healthy human individuals. The assay was immunoSEQ multiplex PCR, and TCRdb's table has in-frame clones only and misses some. This repertoire shows over 400,000 clones, 81% found once; its top ten account for roughly an eighth. The sequenced sample was PBMCs. These receptors were obtained from a woman in her thirties or forties in good health. Some clones in this sample may be carry-over from other donors' samples.

This clone was recorded once. CDR3 nucleotide sequence: TGCGCCAGCAGCTTGGTTGGGGGACAGGGGGACACTGAAGCTTTCTTT. Its protein product is CASSLVGGQGDTEAFF. This chain joins TRBV5-1 and TRBJ1-1, with 11 bases matching TRBD1. Germline CDR1 SGHRS, CDR2 YFSETQ. Germline trimming cut 0 bases from V and 3 bases from J; bases unmatched to any gene: 4. The CDR3 runs 16 residues.

V is TRBV10-3 and J is TRBJ1-3; no definite D call. V lost 0 bases and J 4 bases, leaving 16 bases between the germline ends. Germline V CDR1 and CDR2: ENHRY, SYGVKD. The CDR3 totals 17 residues. In DNA, the CDR3 is TGTGCCATCAGTGAGTCTCACGCCACGGCGGCGGGAAACACCATATATTTT. It translates to CAISESHATAAGNTIYF.

This rearrangement joins TRBV27 to TRBJ1-2, with a tentative D call TRBD1 (6 bases). V lost 2 bases and J lost 1, with 17 bases in between. CDR1 is MNHEY, CDR2 SMNVEV, per germline (reference sequence). This CDR3 is 17 amino acids long. DNA of the CDR3: TGTGCCAGCAGTTTAGGGCAAGGAGGGGGTAGTAACTATGGCTACACCTTC. Translated: CASSLGQGGGSNYGYTF.

The rearrangement uses TRBV28 and TRBJ2-3; D possibly corresponds to TRBD2 (5 bases). V lost 1 base and J lost 5, with 13 bases in between. Per germline, CDR1 MDHEN and CDR2 SYDVKM. The CDR3 consists of 15 residues. The CDR3, as DNA: TGTGCCAGCAGTTTATCTCTCACTAGATTAGATACGCAGTATTTT. Translating it yields CASSLSLTRLDTQYF. Filled out from reference TRBV28 and TRBJ2-3, the complete variable domain reads DVKVTQSSRYLVKRTGEKVFLECVQDMDHENMFWYRQDPGLGLRLIYFSYDVKMKEKGDIPEGYSVSREKKERFSLILESASTNQTSMYLCASSLSLTRLDTQYFGPGTRLTVL.

The chain has TRBV11-3 and TRBJ2-2, with a tentative D call TRBD1 (6 bases). Per the germline V gene, CDR1 is SGHNT and CDR2 is YENEEA. The CDR3 totals 15 residues. V dropped 5 bases and J dropped 2 bases, with 12 bases sitting between them. As DNA, the CDR3 is TGTGCCAGCAGCAATACAGGGATAAACACCGGGGAGCTGTTTTTT. This sequence encodes CASSNTGINTGELFF.